What follows is one T cell receptor beta chain and its context. The source of the sample is a study of blood T cell repertoires in COVID-19. Study information: The samples span acute and convalescent COVID-19 from the United States, Italy and Spain. Sources were T cells, B-cell-depleted T cells, or PBMCs; the material itself was cDNA or gDNA.

Trimming removed 3 bases from V and 4 bases from J; junction bases left unmatched: 5. This CDR3 is built from 16 residues. Germline V gives CDR1 SGDLS, CDR2 YYNGEE. Authors' processing steps: The authors estimated nucleated cell counts from reference gene primer amplification. The protocol was immunoSEQ multiplex PCR, while the TCRdb copy is restricted to in-frame clones and leaves out a portion. D and trimming come from the DNA, and the V and J calls and clone size come from that table. The sample gives approximately 65,000 clones, 65% to 85% of which show up once; over 20% is in the top ten. Input material: peripheral blood. The sequence was collected from a woman older than 75 with active or convalescent COVID-19. The chain has TRBV9 and TRBJ2-3, with 13 bases that match TRBD2. CDR3 nucleotide sequence: TGTGCCAGCAGCGAGGGGACTAGCGGGGACCCAGATACGCAGTATTTT. Its protein product is CASSEGTSGDPDTQYF.